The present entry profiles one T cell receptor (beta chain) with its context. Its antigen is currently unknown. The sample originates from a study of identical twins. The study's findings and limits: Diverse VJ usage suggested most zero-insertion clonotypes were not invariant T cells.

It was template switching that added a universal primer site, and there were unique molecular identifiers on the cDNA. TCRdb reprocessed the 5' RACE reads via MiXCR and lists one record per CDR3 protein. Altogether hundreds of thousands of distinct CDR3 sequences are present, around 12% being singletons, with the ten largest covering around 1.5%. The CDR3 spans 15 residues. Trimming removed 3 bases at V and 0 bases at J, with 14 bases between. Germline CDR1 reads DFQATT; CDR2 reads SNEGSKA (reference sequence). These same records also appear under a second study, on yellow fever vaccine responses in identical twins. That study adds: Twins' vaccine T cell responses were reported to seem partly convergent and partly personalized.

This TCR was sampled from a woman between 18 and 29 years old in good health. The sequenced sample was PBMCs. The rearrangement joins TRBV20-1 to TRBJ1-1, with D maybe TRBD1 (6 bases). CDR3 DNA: TGCAGTGCTAGGCCGGGACATACATTGAACACTGAAGCTTTCTTT. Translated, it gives CSARPGHTLNTEAFF.